What follows is one T cell receptor beta chain and its context. The clone's antigen remains unknown. Base qualities were left out, and no much larger clone turns up one base away. CDR1 and CDR2 are drawn from the germline V gene: SGHVS, FNYEAQ. Counted from cysteine to phenylalanine, this CDR3 has 16 amino acids. The retained sequence is limited to the CDR3, 48 bases, with the frame set at the first base. Clipping removes 2 bases from V and 6 bases from J, with 6 as the unmatched junction base count. These data belong to a study of a mutant IDH1 vaccine in newly diagnosed glioma (dated by TCRdb to about 2021). General notes on the study: Vaccination was initiated 4-6 weeks after radiotherapy alone, or concurrently with temozolomide cycles in the chemotherapy-containing groups. The roughly 30 treated patients were approximately 62% male and around 40% female, with a mean age of roughly 40 years. Before enrollment, most patients had been given radiochemotherapy with temozolomide as standard therapy, while the rest had received either radiotherapy alone or temozolomide alone. The week-35 safety follow-up took place at visit V12, and the week-47 end of study took place at visit V13. Peripheral blood samples were drawn at six visits, namely V03 (baseline), V05, V07, V10, V12 and V13. Longitudinal TCRB deep sequencing was performed for 20 to 30 treated patients wherever samples were available for exploratory analyses.

Taken with the paper, the label for time point translates to: week 35, safety follow-up. A 20-mer mutant IDH1 peptide at 300 micrograms in Montanide made up each vaccine dose, which was injected subcutaneously together with topical imiquimod. Patients were given eight vaccinations, in weeks 1, 3, 5, 7, 11, 15, 19 and 23, which matched visits V03 through V10. Newly diagnosed WHO grade 3 or 4 IDH1-mutant astrocytomas showing loss of nuclear ATRX were present in the donors. The samples were drawn from NOA16, a multicentre, single-arm, open-label phase I trial in Germany that tested a mutant IDH1 peptide vaccine in humans for the first time. Genomic DNA for TCRB sequencing was extracted from EDTA blood using the DNeasy Blood and Tissue Kit. Results the study describes overall, beyond this receptor: Immune responses induced by the vaccine were seen in 90% to 95% of patients across multiple MHC alleles. The authors stated that sample limitations prevented analyses of patient blood samples from being reproduced. Selection of PBMC samples for TCRB deep sequencing was based on availability. Pseudoprogression appeared unrelated to alterations in the top peripheral T cell clonotypes detected by TCRB sequencing.

The library was built by means of the immunoSEQ multiplex PCR assay. Following the manufacturer's protocol, the hsTCRB Kit was used to amplify rearranged TCR beta chain sequences. TCRB libraries were sequenced on an Illumina MiSeq. In the authors' own workflow: Demultiplexing, trimming and gene mapping were performed with the kit vendor's proprietary platform. TCRdb limited this immuneACCESS table to in-frame rearrangements with V and J called. A share of clones is missing; checked studies link under half to unresolved V genes, and the rest is unexplained. Clone size and the V and J calls come from that table; the DNA yielded D and trimming. This sample lists around 44,000 clones; more than 60% were detected once. Clones ranked in the top ten supply less than 7.5% of the sample.

The TCR originated in a man aged 40-49 years with glioma. The starting material was PBMCs, obtained from a glioma patient whose treatment included an IDH1 peptide vaccine. The chain links TRBV7-6 with TRBJ2-5; the central 13 bases match TRBD2. CDR3 reads: CASSLPGTSGEKTQYF. The nucleotide sequence reads as follows: TGTGCCAGCAGCTTACCCGGGACTAGCGGGGAAAAGACCCAGTACTTC.